The table lists the clone carrying this T cell receptor (beta chain) with a few counts. Its antigen is as yet unknown. The authors built TCR beta libraries using iRepertoire HTBI primers and Arm-PCR of CDR3 regions. TCRdb re-analysed the multiplex PCR reads in MiXCR, keeping a single row per CDR3 protein. This repertoire shows some 420,000 distinct CDR3 sequences, approximately 23% found once; its top ten account for about an eighth. This entry comes from a study of regulatory T cells in long-lasting Graves disease. Findings of the study overall: Persistent patients had more shared public clonotypes (fewer than 3,000) than new patients (just over 950). Persistent disease showed a preference for TRBV28, TRBJ1-2 and TRBJ2-5.

Time point denoted: persistent/refractory GD, antithyroid drugs over 5 years with positive TRAb. After RNA was extracted from PBMCs, the TCR library was made from it. It was by American Thyroid Association guidelines that Graves' disease was diagnosed. V was pared by 2 bases and J by 2 bases, with 10 bases between. Per the germline V gene, CDR1 is MNHEY and CDR2 is SVGEGT. The CDR3 consists of 16 residues. The rearrangement uses TRBV6-2 or TRBV6-3 and TRBJ2-6; D is unclear. The specimen was peripheral blood mononuclear cells (PBMCs), collected when the disease was refractory, from a patient treated with antithyroid drugs. The clonotype originates from a female donor with Graves disease. The chain's CDR3 is CASSYADGTGANVLTF. In DNA form, the CDR3 reads TGTGCCAGCAGTTACGCGGACGGTACTGGGGCCAACGTCCTGACTTTC.